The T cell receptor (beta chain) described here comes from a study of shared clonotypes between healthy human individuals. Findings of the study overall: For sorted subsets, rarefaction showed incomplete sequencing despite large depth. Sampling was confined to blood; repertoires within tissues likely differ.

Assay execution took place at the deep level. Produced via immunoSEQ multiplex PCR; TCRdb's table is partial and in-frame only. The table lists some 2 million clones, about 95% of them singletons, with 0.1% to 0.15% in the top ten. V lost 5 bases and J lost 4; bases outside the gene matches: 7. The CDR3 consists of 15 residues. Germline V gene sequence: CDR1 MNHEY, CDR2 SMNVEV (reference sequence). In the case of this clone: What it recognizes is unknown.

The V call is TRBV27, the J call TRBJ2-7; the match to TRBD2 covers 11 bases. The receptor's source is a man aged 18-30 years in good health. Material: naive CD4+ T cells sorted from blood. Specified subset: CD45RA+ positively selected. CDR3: CASSPSGLAAYEQYF. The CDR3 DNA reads TGTGCCAGCAGTCCCTCGGGACTAGCGGCATACGAGCAGTACTTC.